This TCR beta chain comes out of a study of T cells in localized non-small cell lung cancer. Study-level points and caveats: One tumor region alone was sequenced, and heterogeneity therefore remains possible. Uninvolved adjacent lung had more T cell clonality than any other tissue, topping tumor. There were a median around 60 of the top 100 tumor clones appearing in adjacent lung.

V lost 2 bases to trimming and J lost 12 bases, with 11 bases between them. Germline V gene lookup returns CDR1 MNHNY and CDR2 SVGAGI (reference sequence). The length of the CDR3 is 12 residues. Notes on this clone: Its antigen remains unidentified.

Here immunoSEQ multiplex PCR was the method, and the copy in TCRdb shows in-frame clones only, minus some. The sample shows approximately 35,000 clones, about 90% of them seen only once. This clonotype originated in a female donor aged 60 or older with stage I lung adenocarcinoma. Sequenced material: peripheral blood, taken before any cancer treatment. J is TRBJ2-1 and V is TRBV6-6; no reliable D call. This CDR3 is CASSYPTSWQFF. In DNA form, the CDR3 reads TGTGCCAGCAGTTACCCTACTTCGTGGCAGTTCTTC.